This T cell receptor (beta chain) was documented in a study of shared clonotypes between healthy human individuals (dated by TCRdb to about 2020). Looking at the study overall: A few men and two women, aged 18 to 49 years, made up the cohort. For each donor, CD4 naive and CD4 memory were each given three plates, CD8 naive was given two plates, and CD8 memory was given one plate. Blood TCR repertoires of five healthy adults were deeply sequenced to estimate repertoire size and the extent of clonotype sharing between individuals. Different laboratories and diverse techniques were used to prepare libraries and sequence TCR repertoires, to increase sequencing depth and limit assay-specific biases. Per donor, leukapheresis produced somewhere between about 0.9 and 9 billion PBMCs. Summary of the overall study and its limitations: Sampling was restricted to blood, and TCR repertoires in tissues likely differ from the TCR repertoires found in blood. Pairwise subsampling led to the expectation that sequencing depth would affect the degree of clonotype sharing among donors. Sharing across several donors was observed for around 5% of naive CD4, over 3% of naive CD8, over 2% of memory CD4, and approximately 0.41% of memory CD8 clonotypes. Rarefaction of sorted-subset datasets indicated incomplete sequencing despite the large sequencing depth. Because the study included only a small number of donors, the genetic and exposure-history diversity represented was limited. Clonotypes shared by all four sorted-subset donors showed higher generation probabilities than non-shared clonotypes. Estimated clonotype richness was generally larger for naive than for memory subsets.

The donors were healthy, HIV-negative adults who had no recently reported acute infections or vaccinations. Every donor was a Caucasian adult residing in Nashville, Tennessee, USA. CD4+ T cells were enriched by magnetic negative selection, after which naive cells were positively selected on CD45RA and the negative fraction was taken as the memory subset. Blood was obtained by leukapheresis, after which PBMCs were separated by Ficoll-Histopaque density gradient centrifugation and cryopreserved in liquid nitrogen vapor phase. Analytical flow cytometry was used to check the purity and quantity of each magnetically sorted T cell population. Each sorted fraction had its genomic DNA isolated and then quantified by UV absorbance on a Nanodrop 2000c. Of note for this clone: Its antigen remains undetermined. No base-level quality is on record; no much larger clone is a single base apart.

CDR3 length: 15 amino acids, cysteine to phenylalanine. Left in the record is the CDR3 DNA by itself, 45 bases read in frame from the first base. For this chain, trimming is 4 bases at the V end and 8 bases at the J end, and the number of junction bases without a gene match is 10. The germline V gene provides CDR1 MNHNS and CDR2 SASEGT. TCR CDR3 regions were amplified from genomic DNA by multiplex PCR using the deep immunoSEQ assay. Genomic DNA extracted from each cell subset was distributed evenly over all wells of several immunoSEQ 96-well plates, and each plate served as one replicate. Each replicate PCR for sorted subsets received roughly 0.2 ug genomic DNA, equal to roughly 30,000 T cell genomes. The purified libraries were quantified using a Qubit 3.0 fluorometer, sized with a Bioanalyzer 2100, and then quantified again using the KAPA Library Quantification kit. Each immunoSEQ 96-well plate was sequenced on its own single-read 150-cycle Illumina NextSeq 550 flow cell. The original pipeline was this. The immunoSEQ output contained only junctional sequences without quality scores, so filtering could not match that applied to full-length reads. To assign V/J genes and CDR3, sequences were annotated using PyIR, a Python wrapper for IgBLAST v1.9, with IMGT germline references. Reads were removed for weak V/J assignments (E-value above 1e-6), missing CDR3, stop codons, out-of-frame junctions, or ambiguous translated residues. V3J clonotypes were defined as sequences sharing an identical inferred V gene, J gene, and CDR3 amino acid sequence. To compute the percentage overlap between repertoires, the number of shared unique clonotypes was divided by the size of the smaller repertoire. RTK rarefaction, the Chao1 estimator, and Recon v2.1 estimates of unobserved clonotypes were used to assess repertoire richness. For all TCRbeta clonotypes obtained by the gDNA method from a few donors, generation probabilities were computed with OLGA. TCRdb re-hosts the immuneACCESS table, in-frame sequences only. Its copies lack some clones; in the studies checked, an unresolved V gene accounts for under half of them, and the cause for the rest is not known. V, J and clone size reflect that table, while D and trimming were determined from the DNA. Counted in this sample were about 1.1 million clones; 75% to 85% of them appeared once. The top ten clonotypes cover under 0.8% of the sample.

This chain joins TRBV6-1 to TRBJ2-1, and TRBD2 matches 8 of the central bases. The sample taken for sequencing was memory CD4+ T cells from PBMCs. The label giving this sample's cell subset or site can be read as: CD45RA-negative fraction. The TCR sequence derives from a man aged 18 to 35 in good health. Some clones in this sample may be carry-over from other donors' samples. The bases read TGTGCCAGCAGTGTCCCCGGGACTAGGCGGGATGAGCAGTTCTTC. It specifies CASSVPGTRRDEQFF.